This T cell receptor (beta chain) was identified in a study of neurological immune-mediated disorders (dated by TCRdb to about 2019). With regard to the full study: Peripheral blood TCR-beta repertoires from HTLV-I-associated myelopathy (HAM/TSP) patients, multiple sclerosis patients and healthy controls were compared by UMI-based sequencing. The approximately 110 TCR-beta libraries included longitudinal samples, technical triplicates and paired sorted CD4+ and CD8+ T-cell subsets alongside PBMC samples. The cohort included 60 to 75 subjects: about 15 with HAM/TSP, approximately 34 with multiple sclerosis, and approximately 20 healthy controls.

Blood bank volunteers in Maryland, USA served as the healthy controls. For the unsorted PBMC libraries, 2 million PBMCs were stored in RNAlater at -80 degrees C until RNA extraction and were used to generate the libraries. Peripheral blood was subjected to Ficoll-Hypaque density gradient centrifugation to isolate PBMCs, which were then cryopreserved in liquid nitrogen. Summary of the overall study and its limitations: Across subjects, expanded clones never shared an identical CDR3 amino acid sequence, which suggests that the TCR-beta repertoires in every group were private. TCR clonal expansion was highest in HAM/TSP patients and lowest in MS patients, with MS patients falling below even healthy controls.

In the germline V gene, CDR1 corresponds to MGHRA and CDR2 to YSYEKL. Trimming leaves V shorter by 0 bases and J shorter by 3 bases, with the junction holding 15 bases beyond the gene matches. The CDR3 runs 20 residues from the cysteine to the phenylalanine. The sequence is cut down to CDR3 DNA, 60 bases in frame from base 1. Details on this clonotype: Its target antigen remains unknown. Base-call qualities are not available, and no considerably larger clone is one nucleotide away.

cDNA was synthesized by template-switch 5'RACE using a primer carrying a 10-nucleotide random unique molecular identifier by which each TCR transcript was tagged. Each sequencing run produced over 160 million TCR-beta sequences covering 15-18 subjects. The RNeasy kit was used for extraction of total RNA. The KAPA Real-time Library Amplification kit was used to amplify TCR-beta VDJ regions with primers targeting the TCR constant region and the 5'RACE anchor. Sample indexes and Illumina adaptors were added in a first PCR, and a second PCR then increased library yield. After Ampure bead purification, the roughly 650 bp TCR product was size-selected on a 2% E-gel SizeSelection system. Before pooling, libraries had their quality checked on a Bioanalyzer, their concentration measured with Qubit, and their quantity determined with the Kapa Library Quantification kit. An Illumina HiSeq 2500 sequenced the libraries paired-end 2 x 150 bp. To increase sequence diversity, about 25-31% phiX was spiked into each library pool. In the paper's pipeline: Quality-filtered reads were processed with the UMI-based MiGEC pipeline, which removed over 75% of raw TCR sequences during error correction. IMGT germline references were used for alignment of VDJ genes, and clonotypes were defined by a unique CDR3 amino acid sequence together with V-J genes. VDJtools evaluated clonal expansion, Shannon diversity and CDR3 relatedness (CalcPairwiseDistances, ClusterSamples); CLCbio workbench built phylogenetic trees. Using coefficient-of-variation modelling across technical triplicates, the study counted a clone as expanded if it had at least 8 unique UMIs. TCRdb reanalyzed the raw reads on its own, using fastp at Q25 for trimming and MiXCR for clone calling, and kept in-frame beta chains. When rows share a CDR3 protein, they turn into one entry using the most common DNA and genes. Here the V and J calls rest on TCRdb's processing, not on the authors' analysis. The sample table records tens of thousands of distinct CDR3 sequences; about 25% of these occur just once. The ten largest clonotypes hold roughly 25% of the sample.

The sequence joins TRBV4-1 to TRBJ2-3; 10 central nucleotides agree with TRBD2. Source material: PBMCs. This TCR derives from a woman aged 65 to 85 in good health. This receptor has the CDR3 CASSQDESILAGRQTDTQYF. In nucleotide form, the sequence is TGCGCCAGCAGCCAAGATGAGTCGATACTAGCGGGGAGACAAACAGATACGCAGTATTTT.